This TCR beta chain was sequenced in a study of OX40 agonist ivuxolimab in advanced cancers. Regarding the complete study: Ivuxolimab, which targeted the costimulatory receptor OX40 (CD134), was an agonistic, fully human IgG2 monoclonal antibody. Among the 52 dose-escalation patients, about 19 had hepatocellular carcinoma, some 15 melanoma, 9 renal cell carcinoma and 9 head and neck cancer. Partial responses were achieved by three dose-escalation patients, of whom one had hepatocellular carcinoma and two had cutaneous melanoma. Prior anti-PD-1, anti-PD-L1 or anti-CTLA-4 therapy was permitted, and checkpoint inhibitors had been received by under 50% of dose-escalation patients. Intravenous ivuxolimab was administered to patients every 2 weeks at six dose levels: 0.01, 0.1, 0.3, 1.5, 3 and 10 mg/kg. The monotherapy dose-escalation portion (N ≈ 57 patients) of the phase I ivuxolimab trial is reported in the paper. In the dose-escalation cohort, nearly 85% of patients were male, and the mean age was roughly 60 years with a range of 23 to 79. Peripheral TCRbeta sequencing was intended to test whether TCR sequence diversity was altered and clonal T-cell expansion was caused by ivuxolimab.

As for this clone: No cognate antigen has been identified for it. No much larger clonotype is one base removed from it; base qualities were not supplied.

Patients with a history of autoimmune disease or receiving systemic immunosuppression were excluded from the trial. Peripheral blood for TCR sequencing was collected from all dose cohorts at baseline, on cycle 4 day 1, and on cycle 7 day 1. Samples came from an open-label, multicenter, first-in-human phase I dose-escalation trial of ivuxolimab. Adults with locally advanced or metastatic head and neck squamous cell, hepatocellular, melanoma or renal cell carcinoma were enrolled in the trial. CD4+ and CD8+ T cells were sorted separately from peripheral blood before TCR sequencing. Genomic DNA was extracted from sorted cells for sequencing of the TCRbeta CDR3 region. The immunoSEQ Assay was used for sequencing of TCRbeta CDR3 regions. TCRdb mirrors the immuneACCESS table, restricted to in-frame sequences. Some clones are absent from its copies; in checked studies, under half trace to an unresolved V gene, and the reason for the others is unknown. Within this sample are some 80,000 clones, with over 75% of them counted one time only. Of the sample, under 0.75% is held by the ten largest clones.

General findings and caveats noted by the study authors: On average, CD8+ T cells showed more expanded clones than CD4+ T cells after ivuxolimab. At doses of 0.1 to 3.0 mg/kg, clonal expansion of both CD4+ and CD8+ T cells in blood was seen between baseline and week 6. Low levels of normalized T-cell clonal expansion were also seen in some patients who did not respond. Which antigens the clonally expanded peripheral T cells were specific for was not determined. In the 0.1-3.0 mg/kg groups, partial responders were among the patients with the lowest normalized peripheral clonal expansion, particularly in CD8+ T cells.

The clonotype was recovered from an adult with an advanced solid tumor such as melanoma, head and neck, liver or kidney cancer. The sequenced sample was CD4+ or CD8+ T cells sorted from blood, obtained in a trial of the OX40 agonist ivuxolimab.

This receptor has the CDR3 CASSLDGGFTDTQYF. The sequence in DNA is TGTGCCAGCAGCTTGGATGGTGGCTTCACAGATACGCAGTATTTT. The V gene is TRBV5-4 and the J gene is TRBJ2-3, with the D segment identity uncertain. V sheds 0 bases and J sheds 2 bases, leaving 10 bases between their ends. The CDR3 has 15 amino acids, counting the end cysteine and phenylalanine. CDR3 DNA is the only sequence kept; it has 45 bases, read in frame from the first base. The germline V gene (reference sequence) supplies CDR1 SGHNT and CDR2 YYREEE.